This is a list of T cell receptor beta chains from one sample in a study of molecular identifiers for immune sequencing clone quantification. TCRdb re-analysed the PCR reads in MiXCR, keeping a single row per CDR3 protein. The sample has 400,000 to 600,000 distinct CDR3 sequences, 25% seen once. Source material: naive CD8+ T cells from blood, with Jurkat cell RNA spiked in. These receptors were taken from a human donor in good health. Some libraries in this study had Jurkat cell RNA spiked in. CDR3s include the opening cysteine and the closing phenylalanine or tryptophan. The order of the fields is J gene, V gene, D gene, CDR3 protein. D genes are given only for firm matches.

j_gene: TRBJ1-1; v_gene: TRBV19; d_gene: -; CDR3aa: CASSILRGSEAFF
j_gene: TRBJ2-7; v_gene: TRBV19; d_gene: -; CDR3aa: CASSRGLVGEQYF
j_gene: TRBJ1-3; v_gene: TRBV4-1; d_gene: -; CDR3aa: CASSQVYGISSGNTIYF
j_gene: TRBJ1-6; v_gene: TRBV6-1; d_gene: -; CDR3aa: CASSEGQGRSPLHF
j_gene: TRBJ1-6; v_gene: TRBV7-3; d_gene: -; CDR3aa: CASFRTFDQVDSPLHF
j_gene: TRBJ2-7; v_gene: TRBV5-1; d_gene: -; CDR3aa: CASSYGREEAEQYF
j_gene: TRBJ2-3; v_gene: TRBV4-3; d_gene: -; CDR3aa: CASSQDRASTDTQYF
j_gene: TRBJ2-7; v_gene: TRBV4-3; d_gene: -; CDR3aa: CASSQVADNSYEQYF
j_gene: TRBJ1-2; v_gene: TRBV29-1; d_gene: -; CDR3aa: CSVPRDGANYGYTF
j_gene: TRBJ2-2; v_gene: TRBV15; d_gene: -; CDR3aa: CATKDSGTSNTGELFF
j_gene: TRBJ2-1; v_gene: TRBV20-1; d_gene: -; CDR3aa: CSALTPTAYSYNEQFF
j_gene: TRBJ1-1; v_gene: TRBV29-1; d_gene: -; CDR3aa: CSVGGLGTEAFF
j_gene: TRBJ2-1; v_gene: TRBV5-6; d_gene: -; CDR3aa: CASSSPYAGSRNEQFF
j_gene: TRBJ2-7; v_gene: TRBV5-4; d_gene: TRBD1; CDR3aa: CASSSPGQGGYEQYF
j_gene: TRBJ2-7; v_gene: TRBV7-2; d_gene: -; CDR3aa: CASAVGGNYYEQYF
j_gene: TRBJ1-1; v_gene: TRBV30; d_gene: TRBD1; CDR3aa: CAWGQGAYTEAFF
j_gene: TRBJ2-7; v_gene: TRBV12-3/TRBV12-4; d_gene: -; CDR3aa: CASSSTPNYEQYF
j_gene: TRBJ2-7; v_gene: TRBV20-1; d_gene: -; CDR3aa: CSARDFWQGSYEQYF
j_gene: TRBJ2-1; v_gene: TRBV19; d_gene: -; CDR3aa: CASSTDGGDNEQFF
j_gene: TRBJ1-1; v_gene: TRBV12-3/TRBV12-4; d_gene: -; CDR3aa: CASSFDSSEAFF
j_gene: TRBJ2-7; v_gene: TRBV30; d_gene: -; CDR3aa: CAWTRDRWDLISYEQYF
j_gene: TRBJ1-5; v_gene: TRBV20-1; d_gene: -; CDR3aa: CSAREEGYSNQPQHF
j_gene: TRBJ2-3; v_gene: TRBV27; d_gene: -; CDR3aa: CASSLGPGGSTDTQYF
j_gene: TRBJ1-5; v_gene: TRBV12-3/TRBV12-4; d_gene: TRBD1; CDR3aa: CASSFSRQGDQPKHF
j_gene: TRBJ2-5; v_gene: TRBV2; d_gene: TRBD2; CDR3aa: CASGGDSGTSGSWKETQYF
j_gene: TRBJ2-7; v_gene: TRBV10-3; d_gene: TRBD1; CDR3aa: CAISELHPGQDLYEQYF
j_gene: TRBJ2-7; v_gene: TRBV29-1; d_gene: -; CDR3aa: CSVEETPYEQYF
j_gene: TRBJ1-4; v_gene: TRBV5-1; d_gene: -; CDR3aa: CASSLDGKEVDEKLFF
j_gene: TRBJ1-1; v_gene: TRBV15; d_gene: -; CDR3aa: CATSRDRGAIAEAFF